Below, 10 T cell receptor beta chains from the same sample are listed, as sequenced in a study of T cells in narcolepsy. Repertoires were generated with immunoSEQ multiplex PCR, while TCRdb's copy carries only in-frame clones and drops some. The sample records under 25,000 clones, approximately 85% being singletons. Sequencing used CD45RA- memory CD4+ T cells from PBMCs. These receptors were taken from a human donor with narcolepsy.

V gene TRBV11-3 combines with J gene TRBJ2-2, with D perhaps matching TRBD1 (5 bases). Germline CDR1 reads SGHNT; CDR2 reads YENEEA. The length of the CDR3 is 13 residues. V was clipped by 8 bases and J by 1 base, with 8 bases between them. CDR3: CASGQGNTGELFF. CDR3 bases: TGTGCCAGCGGGCAGGGGAACACCGGGGAGCTGTTTTTT.

The chain uses TRBV7-9 and TRBJ2-5, with D unclear. The J call is in doubt because the DNA end fits TRBJ2-7 better. CDR3 size: 14 residues. The germline V gene encodes CDR1 SEHNR and CDR2 FQNEAQ (reference sequence). The CDR3 DNA follows: TGTGCCAGCAGCTTAGGGCAGCCCCCCTACGAGCAGTACTTC. This codes for CASSLGQPPYEQYF.

To note about this clone: Germline is not matched at one junction end, which may reflect a read error. This chain links TRBV14 with TRBJ2-1, with 7 bases identical to TRBD1. Germline V lookup: CDR1 SGHDN, CDR2 FVKESK. The CDR3 runs to 15 residues. CDR3 in DNA: TGTGCCAGCAGCCAAGTCGGACAGGTCCAAAATGGGCAGTTCTTC. Translation gives CASSQVGQVQNGQFF.

The genes are TRBV28 and TRBJ2-3; the D is unclear. This CDR3 comprises 13 residues. Germline assignment: CDR1 MDHEN and CDR2 SYDVKM. V dropped 6 bases and J dropped 1 base, with 8 bases sitting between them. CDR3 bases: TGTGCCAGCAGCCGCGGTGGCACAGATACGCAGTATTTT. This gives the protein CASSRGGTDTQYF.

The chain combines TRBV6-1 with TRBJ2-7, with TRBD1 matching 9 bases. V lost 4 bases to trimming and J lost 4 bases; unmatched junction nucleotides: 8. Germline-derived CDR1 and CDR2 are MNHNS and SASEGT. The CDR3 length is 15 residues. The CDR3 loop is CASSVAGQGTYEQYF. The CDR3 DNA sequence: TGTGCCAGCAGTGTGGCGGGACAGGGTACGTACGAGCAGTACTTC.

J is TRBJ1-3 and V is TRBV7-2; 9 nucleotides align to TRBD1. The length of the CDR3 is 15 residues. V lost 5 bases, J lost 4 bases, and 6 bases stayed unmatched. Per the germline V gene, CDR1 is SGHTA and CDR2 is FQGNSA. The CDR3 loop reads CASSTTGGTGNTIYF. CDR3 bases: TGTGCCAGCAGCACAACAGGGGGCACGGGAAACACCATATATTTT.

This chain connects TRBV6-1 to TRBJ2-5, with D uncertain. The DNA matches TRBJ2-7 better at its end, which makes the J call doubtful. Germline V gene sequence: CDR1 MNHNS, CDR2 SASEGT. The CDR3 length is 12 residues. CDR3 residues: CASSLESYEQYF. In DNA form, the CDR3 reads TGTGCCAGCAGCCTCGAGTCCTACGAGCAGTACTTC.

The J gene is TRBJ2-2, the V gene TRBV9; 9 bases align to TRBD2. The CDR3 is 17 amino acids. Germline V CDR1 and CDR2: SGDLS, YYNGEE. Germline trimming cut 2 bases from V and 4 bases from J; bases unmatched to any gene: 9. The CDR3 DNA follows: TGTGCCAGCAGCGTTAGCTGGGGTAGCGGGAGCACCGGGGAGCTGTTTTTT. As protein: CASSVSWGSGSTGELFF.

The genes are TRBV5-5 and TRBJ1-4, with 10 bases aligning to TRBD1. The CDR3 has 15 residues. The V segment lost 4 bases and the J segment 5 bases; nucleotides outside the gene matches: 5. From germline, CDR1 is SGHKS and CDR2 YYEKEE (reference sequence). The CDR3 spells CASSEWTGGNEKLFF. In DNA form, the CDR3 reads TGTGCCAGCAGCGAATGGACAGGGGGAAATGAAAAACTGTTTTTT. Full variable domain (rest looked up from reference TRBV5-5 and TRBJ1-4): DAGVTQSPTHLIKTRGQQVTLRCSPISGHKSVSWYQQVLGQGPQFIFQYYEKEERGRGNFPDRFSARQFPNYSSELNVNALLLGDSALYLCASSEWTGGNEKLFFGSGTQLSVL.

V is TRBV19 and J is TRBJ1-2; possible D gene TRBD1, 5 bases. The CDR3 totals 14 residues. The V end lost 10 bases, the J end lost 6 bases, and 21 bases lay between the germline ends. Per the germline V gene, CDR1 is LNHDA and CDR2 is SQIVND (reference sequence). The CDR3 loop is CATRVALRDHGYTF. The CDR3 DNA sequence: TGTGCCACCAGAGTAGCCCTCCGGGACCATGGCTACACCTTC.